This T cell receptor (beta chain) came from a study of PD-L1 blockade in urothelial cancer. About the research overall: Patients began atezolizumab, 1,200 mg intravenously every 3 weeks, in about 2014.

This clone has only a few counts. Its antigen is still unknown. Repertoires were generated with immunoSEQ multiplex PCR, while TCRdb's copy carries only in-frame clones and drops some. Here the sample spans roughly 50,000 clones, roughly 77% being singletons. Study-level points and caveats: Tumor-associated clones in the blood of durable-benefit patients grew more at 3 weeks.

Locally advanced or metastatic urothelial carcinoma affected the patients. Patient sample counts ranged from 1 to 8, pretreatment and on-treatment. The CDR3 sequence is 19 residues long. V lost 3 bases and J 4 bases, leaving 24 bases between the germline ends. The germline V gene has CDR1 KGHSH and CDR2 LQKENI. This TCR came from a man in his 70s with urothelial cancer. V is TRBV18 and J is TRBJ2-2, with D hard to call. This specimen consisted of PBMCs, obtained around atezolizumab (anti-PD-L1) treatment. CDR3 region: CASSPLRIERTLGTGELFF. In DNA form, the CDR3 reads TGTGCCAGCTCACCCCTCCGGATTGAGCGAACCCTGGGCACCGGGGAGCTGTTTTTT.